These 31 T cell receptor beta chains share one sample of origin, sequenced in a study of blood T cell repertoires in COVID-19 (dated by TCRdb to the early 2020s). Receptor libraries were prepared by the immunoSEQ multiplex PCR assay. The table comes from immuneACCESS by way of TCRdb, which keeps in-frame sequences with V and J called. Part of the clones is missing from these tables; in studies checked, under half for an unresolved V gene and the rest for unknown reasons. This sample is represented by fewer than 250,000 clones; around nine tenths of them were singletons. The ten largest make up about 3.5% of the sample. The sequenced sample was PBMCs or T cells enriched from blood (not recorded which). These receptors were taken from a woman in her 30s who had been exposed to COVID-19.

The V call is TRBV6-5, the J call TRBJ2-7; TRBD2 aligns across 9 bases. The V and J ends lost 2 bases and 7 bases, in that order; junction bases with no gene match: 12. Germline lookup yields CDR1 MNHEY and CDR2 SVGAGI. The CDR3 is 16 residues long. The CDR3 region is CASSYGVASGIGEQYF. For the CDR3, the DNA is TGTGCCAGCAGTTACGGGGTGGCTAGCGGGATCGGAGAGCAGTACTTC.

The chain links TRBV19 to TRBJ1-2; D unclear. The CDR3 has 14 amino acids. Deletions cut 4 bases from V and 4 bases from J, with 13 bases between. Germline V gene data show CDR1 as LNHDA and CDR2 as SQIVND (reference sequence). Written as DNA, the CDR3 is TGTGCCAGTAGTACCCGTCAAACTATCTATGGCTACACCTTC. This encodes CASSTRQTIYGYTF.

CDR3 DNA: TGTGCCAGCAGTTACTCGATGCTGGGGGCGATGGAGACCCAGTACTTC. Translating it yields CASSYSMLGAMETQYF. This rearrangement joins TRBV6-5 to TRBJ2-5; D perhaps matches TRBD1 (6 bases). Germline V gene data show CDR1 as MNHEY and CDR2 as SVGAGI. V was pared by 0 bases and J by 5 bases, with 16 bases between. The CDR3 has 16 residues.

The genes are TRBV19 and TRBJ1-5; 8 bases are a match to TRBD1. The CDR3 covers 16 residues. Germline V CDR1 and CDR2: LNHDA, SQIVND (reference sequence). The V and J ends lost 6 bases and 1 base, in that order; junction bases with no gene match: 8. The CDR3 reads CASSPNRDRSNQPQHF. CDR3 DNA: TGTGCCAGTAGCCCTAACCGGGACAGGAGCAATCAGCCCCAGCATTTT.

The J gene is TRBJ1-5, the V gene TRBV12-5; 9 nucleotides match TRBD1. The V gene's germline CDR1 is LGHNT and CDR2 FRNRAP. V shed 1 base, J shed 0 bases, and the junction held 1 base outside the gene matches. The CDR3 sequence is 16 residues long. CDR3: CASGLEQGASNQPQHF. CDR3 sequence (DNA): TGTGCTAGTGGTTTGGAACAGGGGGCTAGCAATCAGCCCCAGCATTTT.

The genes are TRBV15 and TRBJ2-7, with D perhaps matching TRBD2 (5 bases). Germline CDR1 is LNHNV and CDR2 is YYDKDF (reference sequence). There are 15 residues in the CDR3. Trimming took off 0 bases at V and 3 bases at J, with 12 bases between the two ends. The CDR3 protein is CATSREPSGHYEQYF. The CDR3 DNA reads TGTGCCACCAGCAGAGAACCAAGCGGTCACTACGAGCAGTACTTC.

CDR3: CACQRDSYNEQFF. CDR3 sequence (DNA): TGTGCCTGCCAAAGGGACAGCTACAATGAGCAGTTCTTC. The J gene is TRBJ2-1, the V gene TRBV6-5; 7 bases are shared with TRBD1. Unmatched junction bases numbered 7, after V lost 11 bases and J lost 3 bases. This CDR3 spans 13 amino acids. CDR1 is MNHEY and CDR2 is SVGAGI in the germline V gene.

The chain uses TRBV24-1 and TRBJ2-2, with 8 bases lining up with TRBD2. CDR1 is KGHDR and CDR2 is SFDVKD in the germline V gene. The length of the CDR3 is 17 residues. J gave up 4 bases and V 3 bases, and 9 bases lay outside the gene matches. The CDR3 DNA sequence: TGTGCCACCAGTGATATAAGGCCCGGGACTAGCACCGGGGAGCTGTTTTTT. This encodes CATSDIRPGTSTGELFF.

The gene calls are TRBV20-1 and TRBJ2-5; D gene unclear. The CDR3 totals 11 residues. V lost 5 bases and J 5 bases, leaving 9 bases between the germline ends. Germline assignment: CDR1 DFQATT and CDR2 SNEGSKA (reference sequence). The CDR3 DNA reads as TGCAGTGCTTCCAGTTTCGAGACCCAGTACTTC. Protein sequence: CSASSFETQYF.

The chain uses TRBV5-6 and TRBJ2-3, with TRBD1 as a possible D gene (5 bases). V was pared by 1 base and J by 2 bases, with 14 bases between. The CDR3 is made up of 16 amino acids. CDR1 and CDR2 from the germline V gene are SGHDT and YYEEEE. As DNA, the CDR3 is TGTGCCAGCAGCTTGCCGACGACAGCAACCACAGATACGCAGTATTTT. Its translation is CASSLPTTATTDTQYF.

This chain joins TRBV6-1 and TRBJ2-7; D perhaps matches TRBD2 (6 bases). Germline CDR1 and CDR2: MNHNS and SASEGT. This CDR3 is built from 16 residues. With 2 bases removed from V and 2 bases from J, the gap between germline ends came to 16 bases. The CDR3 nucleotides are TGTGCCAGCAGTGAAATGGAGGGGCAACGGCCCTACGAGCAGTACTTC. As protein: CASSEMEGQRPYEQYF.

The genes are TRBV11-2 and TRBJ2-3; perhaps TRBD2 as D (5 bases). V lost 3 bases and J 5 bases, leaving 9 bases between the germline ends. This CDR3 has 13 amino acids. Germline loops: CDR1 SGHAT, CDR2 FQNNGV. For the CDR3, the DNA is TGTGCCAGCAGCTTTGGTGGAGGAGATACGCAGTATTTT. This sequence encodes CASSFGGGDTQYF. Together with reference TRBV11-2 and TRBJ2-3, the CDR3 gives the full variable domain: EAGVAQSPRYKIIEKRQSVAFWCNPISGHATLYWYQQILGQGPKLLIQFQNNGVVDDSQLPKDRFSAERLKGVDSTLKIQPAKLEDSAVYLCASSFGGGDTQYFGPGTRLTVL.

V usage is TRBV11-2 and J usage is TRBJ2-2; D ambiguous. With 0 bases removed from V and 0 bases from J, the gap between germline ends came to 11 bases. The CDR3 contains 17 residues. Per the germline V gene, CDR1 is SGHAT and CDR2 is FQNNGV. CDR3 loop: CASSLDAVAANTGELFF. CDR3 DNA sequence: TGTGCCAGCAGCTTAGATGCGGTGGCAGCGAACACCGGGGAGCTGTTTTTT.

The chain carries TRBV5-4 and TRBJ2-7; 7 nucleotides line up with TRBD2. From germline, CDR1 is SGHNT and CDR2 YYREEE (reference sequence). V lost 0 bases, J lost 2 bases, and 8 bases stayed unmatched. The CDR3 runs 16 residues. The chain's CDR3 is CASSLGGGGLTYEQYF. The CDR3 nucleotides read TGTGCCAGCAGCTTGGGGGGGGGAGGCCTGACCTACGAGCAGTACTTC.

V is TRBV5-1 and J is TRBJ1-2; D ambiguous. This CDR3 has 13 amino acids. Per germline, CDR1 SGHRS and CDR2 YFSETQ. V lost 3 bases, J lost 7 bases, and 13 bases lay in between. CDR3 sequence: CASSYDGVGGYTF. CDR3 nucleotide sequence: TGCGCCAGCAGCTACGACGGGGTTGGTGGCTACACCTTC.

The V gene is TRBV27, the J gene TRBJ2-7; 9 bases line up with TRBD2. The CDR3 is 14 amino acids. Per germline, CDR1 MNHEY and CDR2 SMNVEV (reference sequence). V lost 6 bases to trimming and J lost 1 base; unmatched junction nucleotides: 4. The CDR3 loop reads CASSRLAGSYEQYF. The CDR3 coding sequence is TGTGCCAGCAGCCGCCTAGCGGGGTCCTACGAGCAGTACTTC.

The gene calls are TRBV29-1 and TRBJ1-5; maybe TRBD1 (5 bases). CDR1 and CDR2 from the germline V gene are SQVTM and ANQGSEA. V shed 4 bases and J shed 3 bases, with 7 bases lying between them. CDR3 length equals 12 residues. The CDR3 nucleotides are TGCAGCGTTGCAGGGTACAATCAGCCCCAGCATTTT. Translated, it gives CSVAGYNQPQHF.

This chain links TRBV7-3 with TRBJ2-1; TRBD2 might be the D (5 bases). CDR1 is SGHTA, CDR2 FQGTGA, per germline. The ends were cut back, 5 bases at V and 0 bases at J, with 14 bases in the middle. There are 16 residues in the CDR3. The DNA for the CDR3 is TGTGCCAGCAGCCCCTCTATACGGGGCTCCTACAATGAGCAGTTCTTC. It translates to CASSPSIRGSYNEQFF.

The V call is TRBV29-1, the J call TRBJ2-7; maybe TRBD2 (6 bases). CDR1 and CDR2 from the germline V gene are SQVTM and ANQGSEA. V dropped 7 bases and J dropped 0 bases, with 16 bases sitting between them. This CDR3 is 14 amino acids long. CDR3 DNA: TGCAGCGCCAGTGACCGGGGGAGCTCCTACGAGCAGTACTTC. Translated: CSASDRGSSYEQYF.

CDR3 coding DNA: TGCGCCAGCAGCCGTGTGCTAGCGGGGCGGAACACAGATACGCAGTATTTT. Protein sequence: CASSRVLAGRNTDTQYF. This chain joins TRBV5-1 and TRBJ2-3; 9 bases line up with TRBD2. The germline gives CDR1 SGHRS, CDR2 YFSETQ. The CDR3 extends over 17 amino acids. V dropped 4 bases and J dropped 2; count of bases not matched to a gene: 11.

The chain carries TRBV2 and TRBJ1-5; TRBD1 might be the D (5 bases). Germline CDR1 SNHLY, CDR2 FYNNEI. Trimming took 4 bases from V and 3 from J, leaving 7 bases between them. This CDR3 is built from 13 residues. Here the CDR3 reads CASSGQFNQPQHF. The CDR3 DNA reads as TGTGCCAGCAGTGGACAGTTCAATCAGCCCCAGCATTTT.

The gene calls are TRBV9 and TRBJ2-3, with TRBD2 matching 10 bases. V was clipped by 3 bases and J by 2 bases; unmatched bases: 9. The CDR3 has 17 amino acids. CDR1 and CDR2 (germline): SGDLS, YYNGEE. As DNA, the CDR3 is TGTGCCAGCAGCGCCGCTCCGGGACTAGCGCCCACAGATACGCAGTATTTT. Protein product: CASSAAPGLAPTDTQYF.

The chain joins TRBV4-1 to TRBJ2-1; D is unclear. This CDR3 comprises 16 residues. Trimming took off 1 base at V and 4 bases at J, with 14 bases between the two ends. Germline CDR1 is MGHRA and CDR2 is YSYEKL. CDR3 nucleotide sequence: TGCGCCAGCAGCCAAGTTGGCCACCAGAATTACAATGAGCAGTTCTTC. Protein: CASSQVGHQNYNEQFF.

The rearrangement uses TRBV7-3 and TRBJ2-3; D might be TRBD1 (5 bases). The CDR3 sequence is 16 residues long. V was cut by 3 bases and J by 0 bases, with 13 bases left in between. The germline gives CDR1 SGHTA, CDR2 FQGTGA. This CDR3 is CASSFQGLGSTDTQYF. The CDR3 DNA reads TGTGCCAGCAGCTTTCAGGGTTTGGGGAGCACAGATACGCAGTATTTT.

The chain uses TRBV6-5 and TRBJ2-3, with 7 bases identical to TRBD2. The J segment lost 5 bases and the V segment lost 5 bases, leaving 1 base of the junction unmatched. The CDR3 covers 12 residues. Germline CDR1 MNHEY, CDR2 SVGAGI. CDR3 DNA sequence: TGTGCCAGCAGTCGCGGGGGAGATACGCAGTATTTT. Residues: CASSRGGDTQYF.

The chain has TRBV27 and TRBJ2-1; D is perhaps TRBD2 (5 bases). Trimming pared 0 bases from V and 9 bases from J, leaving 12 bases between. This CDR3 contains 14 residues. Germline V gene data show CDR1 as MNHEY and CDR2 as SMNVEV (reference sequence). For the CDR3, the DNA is TGTGCCAGCAGTTTATCGGCTAGCATCAGTGAGCAGTTCTTC. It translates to CASSLSASISEQFF.

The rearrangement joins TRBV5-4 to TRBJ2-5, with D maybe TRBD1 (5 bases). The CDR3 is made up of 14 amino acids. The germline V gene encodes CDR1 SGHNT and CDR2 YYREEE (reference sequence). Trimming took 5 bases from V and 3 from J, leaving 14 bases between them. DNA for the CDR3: TGTGCCAGCAGTGTGGACACTACTAAAGAGACCCAGTACTTC. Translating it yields CASSVDTTKETQYF. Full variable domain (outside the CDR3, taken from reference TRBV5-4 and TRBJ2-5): ETGVTQSPTHLIKTRGQQVTLRCSSQSGHNTVSWYQQALGQGPQFIFQYYREEENGRGNFPPRFSGLQFPNYSSELNVNALELDDSALYLCASSVDTTKETQYFGPGTRLLVL.

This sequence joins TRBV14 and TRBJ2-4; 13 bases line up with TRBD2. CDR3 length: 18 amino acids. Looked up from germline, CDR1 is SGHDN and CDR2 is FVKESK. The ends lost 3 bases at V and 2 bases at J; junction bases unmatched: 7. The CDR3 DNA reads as TGTGCCAGCAGCCACAGGACTAGCGGGAGATCCACCAAAAACATTCAGTACTTC. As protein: CASSHRTSGRSTKNIQYF.

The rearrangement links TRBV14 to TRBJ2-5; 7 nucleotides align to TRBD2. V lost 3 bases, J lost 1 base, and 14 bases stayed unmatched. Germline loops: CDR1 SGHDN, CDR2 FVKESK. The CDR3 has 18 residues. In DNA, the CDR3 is TGTGCCAGCAGCCATTCCCTCCTTGCTAGCGGTGCCCAAGAGACCCAGTACTTC. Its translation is CASSHSLLASGAQETQYF.

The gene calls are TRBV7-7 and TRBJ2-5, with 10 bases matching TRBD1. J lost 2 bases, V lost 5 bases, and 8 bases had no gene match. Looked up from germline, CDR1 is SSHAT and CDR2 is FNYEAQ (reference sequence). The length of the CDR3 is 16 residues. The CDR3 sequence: CASSTRTGGVQETQYF. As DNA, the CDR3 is TGTGCCAGCAGCACTCGGACAGGGGGGGTACAAGAGACCCAGTACTTC. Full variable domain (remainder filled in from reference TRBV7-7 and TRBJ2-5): GAGVSQSPRYKVTKRGQDVTLRCDPISSHATLYWYQQALGQGPEFLTYFNYEAQPDKSGLPSDRFSAERPEGSISTLTIQRTEQRDSAMYRCASSTRTGGVQETQYFGPGTRLLVL.

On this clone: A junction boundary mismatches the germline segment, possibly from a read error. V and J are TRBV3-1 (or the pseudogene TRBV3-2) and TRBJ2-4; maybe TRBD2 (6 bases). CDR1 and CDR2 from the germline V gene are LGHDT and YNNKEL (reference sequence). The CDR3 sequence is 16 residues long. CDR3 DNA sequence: TGTGCCAGCAGCCAAGATCCGGGTGGGGCGGCTAGCGAGAAGAACTTC. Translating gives CASSQDPGGAASEKNF.